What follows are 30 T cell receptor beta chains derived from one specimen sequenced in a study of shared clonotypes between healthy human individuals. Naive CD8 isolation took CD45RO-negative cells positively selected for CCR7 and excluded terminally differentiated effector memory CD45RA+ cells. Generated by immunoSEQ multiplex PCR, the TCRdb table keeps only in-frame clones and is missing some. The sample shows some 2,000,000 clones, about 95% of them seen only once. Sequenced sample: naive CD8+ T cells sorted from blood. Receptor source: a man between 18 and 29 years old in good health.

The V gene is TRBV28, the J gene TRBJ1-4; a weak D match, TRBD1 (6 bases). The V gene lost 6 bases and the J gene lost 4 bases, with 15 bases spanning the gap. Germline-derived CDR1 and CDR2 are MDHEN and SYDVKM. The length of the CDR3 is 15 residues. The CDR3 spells CASSPGQLFNEKLFF. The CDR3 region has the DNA TGTGCCAGCAGCCCCGGACAGCTTTTTAATGAAAAACTGTTTTTT.

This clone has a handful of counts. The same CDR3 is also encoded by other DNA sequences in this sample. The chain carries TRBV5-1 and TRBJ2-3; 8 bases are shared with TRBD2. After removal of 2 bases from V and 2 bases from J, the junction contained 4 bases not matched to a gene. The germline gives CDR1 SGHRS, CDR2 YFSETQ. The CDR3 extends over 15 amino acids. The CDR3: CASSFTGGTTDTQYF. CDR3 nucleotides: TGCGCCAGCAGCTTCACGGGAGGGACCACAGATACGCAGTATTTT.

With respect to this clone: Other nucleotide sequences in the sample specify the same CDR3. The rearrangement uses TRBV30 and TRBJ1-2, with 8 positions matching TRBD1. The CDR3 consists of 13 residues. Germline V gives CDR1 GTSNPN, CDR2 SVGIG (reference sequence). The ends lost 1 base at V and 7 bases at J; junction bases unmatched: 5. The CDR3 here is CAWSAGQGGGYTF. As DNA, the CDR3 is TGTGCCTGGAGTGCCGGACAGGGAGGTGGCTACACCTTC. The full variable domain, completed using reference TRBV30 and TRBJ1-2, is SQTIHQWPATLVQPVGSPLSLECTVEGTSNPNLYWYRQAAGRGLQLLFYSVGIGQISSEVPQNLSASRPQDRQFILSSKKLLLSDSGFYLCAWSAGQGGGYTFGSGTRLTVV.

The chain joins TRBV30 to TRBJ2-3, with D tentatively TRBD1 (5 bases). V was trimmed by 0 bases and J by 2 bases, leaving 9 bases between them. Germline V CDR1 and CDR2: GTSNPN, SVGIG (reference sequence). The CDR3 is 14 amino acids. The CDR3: CAWSVQDPTDTQYF. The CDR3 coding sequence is TGTGCCTGGAGTGTACAGGACCCCACAGATACGCAGTATTTT.

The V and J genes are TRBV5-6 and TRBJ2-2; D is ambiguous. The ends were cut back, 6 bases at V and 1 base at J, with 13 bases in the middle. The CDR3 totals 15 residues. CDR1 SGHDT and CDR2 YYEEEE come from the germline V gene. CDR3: CASTELGENTGELFF. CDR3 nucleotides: TGTGCCAGCACCGAGCTTGGGGAGAACACCGGGGAGCTGTTTTTT. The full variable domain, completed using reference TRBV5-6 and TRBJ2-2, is DAGVTQSPTHLIKTRGQQVTLRCSPKSGHDTVSWYQQALGQGPQFIFQYYEEEERQRGNFPDRFSGHQFPNYSSELNVNALLLGDSALYLCASTELGENTGELFFGEGSRLTVL.

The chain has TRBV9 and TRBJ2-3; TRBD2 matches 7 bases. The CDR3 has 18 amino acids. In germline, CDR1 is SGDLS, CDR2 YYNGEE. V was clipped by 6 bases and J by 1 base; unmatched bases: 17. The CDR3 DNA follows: TGTGCCAGCACCGGTGGATCCGGGAGGACGGTCGGCACAGATACGCAGTATTTT. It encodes CASTGGSGRTVGTDTQYF. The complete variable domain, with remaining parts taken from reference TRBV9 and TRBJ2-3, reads DSGVTQTPKHLITATGQRVTLRCSPRSGDLSVYWYQQSLDQGLQFLIQYYNGEERAKGNILERFSAQQFPDLHSELNLSSLELGDSALYFCASTGGSGRTVGTDTQYFGPGTRLTVL.

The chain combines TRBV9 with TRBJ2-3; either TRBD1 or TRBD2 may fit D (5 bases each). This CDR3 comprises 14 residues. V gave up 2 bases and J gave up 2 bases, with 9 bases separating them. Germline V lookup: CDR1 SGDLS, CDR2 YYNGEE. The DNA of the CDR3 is TGTGCCAGCAGCGTGGGGGACGACACAGATACGCAGTATTTT. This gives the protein CASSVGDDTDTQYF.

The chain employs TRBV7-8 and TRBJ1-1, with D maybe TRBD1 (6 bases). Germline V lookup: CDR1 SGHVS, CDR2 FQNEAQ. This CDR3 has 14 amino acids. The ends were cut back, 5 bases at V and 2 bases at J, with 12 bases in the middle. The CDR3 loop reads CASSISGVNTEAFF. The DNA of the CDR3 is TGTGCCAGCAGCATCTCAGGGGTAAACACTGAAGCTTTCTTT.

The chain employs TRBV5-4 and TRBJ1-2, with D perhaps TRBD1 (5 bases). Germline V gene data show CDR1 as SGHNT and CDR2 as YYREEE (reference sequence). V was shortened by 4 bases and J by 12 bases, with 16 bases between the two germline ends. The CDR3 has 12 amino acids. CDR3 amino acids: CASSLGGLEDTF. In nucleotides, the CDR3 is TGTGCCAGCAGCCTTGGGGGACTAGAGGACACCTTC.

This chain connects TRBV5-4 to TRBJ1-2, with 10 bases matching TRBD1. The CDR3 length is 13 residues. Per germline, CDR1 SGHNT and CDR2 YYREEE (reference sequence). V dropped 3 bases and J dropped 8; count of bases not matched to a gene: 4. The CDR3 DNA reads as TGTGCCAGCAGCTCTGGGACAGGGGAAGGCTACACCTTC. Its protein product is CASSSGTGEGYTF.

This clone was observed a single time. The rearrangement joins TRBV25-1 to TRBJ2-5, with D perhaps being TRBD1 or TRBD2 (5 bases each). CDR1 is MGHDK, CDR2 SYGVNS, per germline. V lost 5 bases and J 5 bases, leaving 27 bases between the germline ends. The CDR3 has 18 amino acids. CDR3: CASSQTGTGGWFGETQYF. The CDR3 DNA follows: TGTGCCAGCAGTCAAACCGGGACCGGTGGGTGGTTTGGGGAGACCCAGTACTTC.

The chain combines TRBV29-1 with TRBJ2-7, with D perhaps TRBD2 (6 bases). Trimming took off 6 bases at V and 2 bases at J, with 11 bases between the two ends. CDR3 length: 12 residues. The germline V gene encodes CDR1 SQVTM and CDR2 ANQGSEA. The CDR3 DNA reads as TGCAGCGTCGGGACTGAGGCCTACGAGCAGTACTTC. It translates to CSVGTEAYEQYF.

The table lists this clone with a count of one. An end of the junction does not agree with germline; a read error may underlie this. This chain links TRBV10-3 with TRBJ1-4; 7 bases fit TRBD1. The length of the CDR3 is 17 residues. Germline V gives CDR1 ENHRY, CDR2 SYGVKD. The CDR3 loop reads CAISESAAGGTYEKLFF. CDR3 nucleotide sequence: TGTGCCATCAGTGAGTCTGCGGCAGGGGGAACTTATGAAAAACTGTTTTTT.

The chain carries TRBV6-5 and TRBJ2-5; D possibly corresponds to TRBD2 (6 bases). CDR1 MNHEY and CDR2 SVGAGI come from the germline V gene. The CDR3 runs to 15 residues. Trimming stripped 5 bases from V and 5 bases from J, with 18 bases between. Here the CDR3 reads CASSPTRGGGETQYF. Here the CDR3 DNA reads TGTGCCAGCAGTCCAACTAGGGGCGGAGGGGAGACCCAGTACTTC.

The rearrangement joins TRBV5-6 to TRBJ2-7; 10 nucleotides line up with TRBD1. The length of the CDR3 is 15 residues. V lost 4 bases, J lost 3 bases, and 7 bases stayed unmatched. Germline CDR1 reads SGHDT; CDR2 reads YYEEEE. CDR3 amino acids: CASSTTGTGVYEQYF. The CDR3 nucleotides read TGTGCCAGCAGCACGACCGGGACAGGGGTCTACGAGCAGTACTTC. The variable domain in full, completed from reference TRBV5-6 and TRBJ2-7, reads DAGVTQSPTHLIKTRGQQVTLRCSPKSGHDTVSWYQQALGQGPQFIFQYYEEEERQRGNFPDRFSGHQFPNYSSELNVNALLLGDSALYLCASSTTGTGVYEQYFGPGTRLTVT.

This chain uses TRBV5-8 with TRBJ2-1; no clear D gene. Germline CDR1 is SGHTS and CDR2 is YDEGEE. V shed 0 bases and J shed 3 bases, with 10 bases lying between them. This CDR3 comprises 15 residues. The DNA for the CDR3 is TGTGCCAGCAGCTTGGCCCCGGTTCACTACAATGAGCAGTTCTTC. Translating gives CASSLAPVHYNEQFF.

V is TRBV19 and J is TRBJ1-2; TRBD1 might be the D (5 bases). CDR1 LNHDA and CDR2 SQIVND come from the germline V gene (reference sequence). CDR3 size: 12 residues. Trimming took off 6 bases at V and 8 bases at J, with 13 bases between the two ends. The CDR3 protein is CASSSGMYGYTF. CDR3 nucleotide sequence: TGTGCCAGTAGCTCAGGGATGTACGGCTACACCTTC.

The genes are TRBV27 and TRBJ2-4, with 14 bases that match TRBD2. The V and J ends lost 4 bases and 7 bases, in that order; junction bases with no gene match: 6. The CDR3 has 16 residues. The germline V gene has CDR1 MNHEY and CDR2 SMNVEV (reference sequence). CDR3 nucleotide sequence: TGTGCCAGCAGTTGGGGACTAGCGGGAGAAACGAACATTCAGTACTTC. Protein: CASSWGLAGETNIQYF.

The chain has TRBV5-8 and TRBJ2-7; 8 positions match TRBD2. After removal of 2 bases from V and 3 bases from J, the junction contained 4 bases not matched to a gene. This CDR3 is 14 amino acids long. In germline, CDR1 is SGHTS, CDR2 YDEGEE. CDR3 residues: CASSLLAEVYEQYF. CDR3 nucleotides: TGTGCCAGCAGCTTACTAGCGGAGGTCTACGAGCAGTACTTC.

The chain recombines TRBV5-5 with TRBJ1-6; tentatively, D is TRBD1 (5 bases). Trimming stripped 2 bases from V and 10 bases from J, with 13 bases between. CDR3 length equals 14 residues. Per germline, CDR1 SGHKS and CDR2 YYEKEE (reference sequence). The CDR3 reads CASSFTQGGSPLHF. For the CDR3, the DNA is TGTGCCAGCAGCTTTACCCAGGGTGGATCACCCCTCCACTTT. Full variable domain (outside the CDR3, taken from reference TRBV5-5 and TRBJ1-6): DAGVTQSPTHLIKTRGQQVTLRCSPISGHKSVSWYQQVLGQGPQFIFQYYEKEERGRGNFPDRFSARQFPNYSSELNVNALLLGDSALYLCASSFTQGGSPLHFGNGTRLTVT.

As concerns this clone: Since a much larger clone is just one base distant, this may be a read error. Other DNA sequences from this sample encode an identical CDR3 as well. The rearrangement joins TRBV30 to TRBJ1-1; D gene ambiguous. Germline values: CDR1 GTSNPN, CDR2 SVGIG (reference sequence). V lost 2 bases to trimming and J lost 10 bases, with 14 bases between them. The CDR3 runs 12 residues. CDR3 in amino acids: CAWSFGVIGAFF. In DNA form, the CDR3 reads TGTGCCTGGAGTTTTGGGGTAATAGGAGCTTTCTTT.

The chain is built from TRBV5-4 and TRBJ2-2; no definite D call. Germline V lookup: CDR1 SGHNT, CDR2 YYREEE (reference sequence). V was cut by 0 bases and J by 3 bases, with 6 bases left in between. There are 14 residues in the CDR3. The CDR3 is CASSLEVHTGELFF. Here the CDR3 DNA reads TGTGCCAGCAGCTTGGAGGTCCACACCGGGGAGCTGTTTTTT.

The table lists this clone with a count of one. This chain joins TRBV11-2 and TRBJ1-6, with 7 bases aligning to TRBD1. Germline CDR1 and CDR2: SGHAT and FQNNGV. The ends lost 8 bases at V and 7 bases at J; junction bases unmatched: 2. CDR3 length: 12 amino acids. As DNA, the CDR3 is TGTGCCAGCGGACAGGAAAATTCACCCCTCCACTTT. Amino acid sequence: CASGQENSPLHF.

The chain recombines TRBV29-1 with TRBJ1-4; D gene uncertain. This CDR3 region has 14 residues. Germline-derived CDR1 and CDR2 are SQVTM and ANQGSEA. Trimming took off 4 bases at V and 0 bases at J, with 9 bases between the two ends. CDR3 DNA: TGCAGCGTTGGAAGGCTTGCAACTAATGAAAAACTGTTTTTT. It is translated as CSVGRLATNEKLFF.

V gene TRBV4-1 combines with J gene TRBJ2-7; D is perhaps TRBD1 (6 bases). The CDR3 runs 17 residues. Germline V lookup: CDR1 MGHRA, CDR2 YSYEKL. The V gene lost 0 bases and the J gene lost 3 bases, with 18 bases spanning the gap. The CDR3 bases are TGCGCCAGCAGCCAAGATCGCGGCAGGGGTACCGACTACGAGCAGTACTTC. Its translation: CASSQDRGRGTDYEQYF.

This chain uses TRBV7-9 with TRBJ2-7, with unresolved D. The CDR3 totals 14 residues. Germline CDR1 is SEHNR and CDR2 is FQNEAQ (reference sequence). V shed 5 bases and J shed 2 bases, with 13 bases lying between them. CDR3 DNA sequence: TGTGCCAGCAGCCTCCCCAGCGATCCCTACGAGCAGTACTTC. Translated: CASSLPSDPYEQYF.

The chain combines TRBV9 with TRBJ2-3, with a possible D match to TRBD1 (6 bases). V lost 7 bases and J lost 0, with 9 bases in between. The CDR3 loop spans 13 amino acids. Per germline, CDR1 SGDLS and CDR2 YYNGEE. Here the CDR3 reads CASGGQSTDTQYF. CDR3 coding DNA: TGTGCCAGCGGGGGCCAAAGCACAGATACGCAGTATTTT.

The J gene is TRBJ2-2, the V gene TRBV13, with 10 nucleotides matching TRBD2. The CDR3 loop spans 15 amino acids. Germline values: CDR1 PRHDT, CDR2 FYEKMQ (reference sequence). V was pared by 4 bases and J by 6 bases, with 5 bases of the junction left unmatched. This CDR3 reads CASSSWSGRAGELFF. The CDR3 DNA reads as TGTGCCAGCAGCTCCTGGAGCGGGAGGGCCGGGGAGCTGTTTTTT.

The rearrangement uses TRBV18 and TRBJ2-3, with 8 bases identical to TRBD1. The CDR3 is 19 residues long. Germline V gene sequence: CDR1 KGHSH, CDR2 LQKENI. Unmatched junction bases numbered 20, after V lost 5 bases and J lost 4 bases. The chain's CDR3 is CASSAPVGTGRFYADTQYF. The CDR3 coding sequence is TGTGCCAGCTCAGCTCCCGTCGGGACAGGCCGATTTTACGCAGATACGCAGTATTTT. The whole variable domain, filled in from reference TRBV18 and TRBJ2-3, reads NAGVMQNPRHLVRRRGQEARLRCSPMKGHSHVYWYRQLPEEGLKFMVYLQKENIIDESGMPKERFSAEFPKEGPSILRIQQVVRGDSAAYFCASSAPVGTGRFYADTQYFGPGTRLTVL.

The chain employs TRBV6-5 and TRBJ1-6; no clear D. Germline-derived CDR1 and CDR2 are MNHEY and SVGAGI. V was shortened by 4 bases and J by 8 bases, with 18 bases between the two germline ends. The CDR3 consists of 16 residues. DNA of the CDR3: TGTGCCAGCAGTTCTCCTTCTTCGTCACTGTATTCACCCCTCCACTTT. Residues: CASSSPSSSLYSPLHF.